The 10 T cell receptor beta chains below all came from one sample that was sequenced in a study of blood T cells in healthy people across ages. Combining a sample-barcoded 5' primer with a J-beta primer mix, a second PCR ran for roughly 7 to 12 cycles. TCRdb reprocessed the 5' RACE reads with MiXCR, giving one entry per CDR3 protein. The sample contains approximately 940,000 distinct CDR3 sequences, around 49% of which appear only once. Sequenced sample: blood. The receptor set was obtained from a man aged 30 to 39 in good health.

The V and J genes are TRBV12-3 or TRBV12-4 and TRBJ2-5, with a tentative D call TRBD2 (6 bases). The CDR3 is made up of 16 amino acids. Trimming pared 7 bases from V and 5 bases from J, leaving 23 bases between. CDR3 sequence: CASTEGGSGRSETQYF. CDR3 nucleotides: TGTGCCAGCACCGAAGGAGGCTCGGGGAGGTCGGAGACCCAGTACTTC.

The chain uses TRBV12-3 or TRBV12-4 and TRBJ1-4; D uncertain. The CDR3 spans 14 residues. The germline V and J ends were trimmed by 5 bases and 5 bases, with 12 bases remaining between them. CDR3: CASSVSQTNEKLFF. The CDR3 bases are TGTGCCAGCAGTGTCTCCCAGACGAATGAAAAACTGTTTTTT.

The V and J genes are TRBV4-1 and TRBJ1-2; D possibly corresponds to TRBD1 (6 bases). Germline values: CDR1 MGHRA, CDR2 YSYEKL. This CDR3 has 15 amino acids. V was pared by 1 base and J by 5 bases, with 14 bases between. CDR3 DNA: TGCGCCAGCAGCCAAGTCCCGGGGGGCAATTATGGCTACACCTTC. Protein sequence: CASSQVPGGNYGYTF.

Only a few counts were recorded for this clonotype. The chain has TRBV4-3 and TRBJ1-5; D is unresolved. CDR1 is LGHNA and CDR2 is YSLEER in the germline V gene. The CDR3 runs 14 residues. Trimming shortened V by 0 bases and J by 10 bases, and 13 bases separated the two germline ends. For the CDR3, the DNA is TGCGCCAGCAGCCAAGATGTCTCACCTCGTCCCCAGCATTTT. Its protein is CASSQDVSPRPQHF.

The count of this clonotype is one. V and J are TRBV7-2 and TRBJ2-3; 7 bases line up with TRBD2. This CDR3 spans 17 amino acids. V lost 2 bases to trimming and J lost 6 bases; unmatched junction nucleotides: 14. Germline V lookup: CDR1 SGHTA, CDR2 FQGNSA. CDR3 sequence reads: CASSLLAGRTRGDTQYF. As DNA, the CDR3 is TGTGCCAGCAGCTTATTAGCGGGCAGAACGCGCGGGGATACGCAGTATTTT.

The V and J genes are TRBV7-2 and TRBJ2-7; D is perhaps TRBD2 (7 bases). V shed 5 bases and J shed 2 bases, with 16 bases lying between them. The CDR3 covers 15 residues. From germline, CDR1 is SGHTA and CDR2 FQGNSA. The CDR3 spells CASSLVRGGAYEQYF. Here the CDR3 DNA reads TGTGCCAGCAGCCTCGTCCGAGGGGGGGCCTACGAGCAGTACTTC.

CDR3 DNA sequence: TGTGCCACCAGTGATCCTAGCGGGGGGCCAACCGATACGCAGTATTTT. This gives the protein CATSDPSGGPTDTQYF. This sequence joins TRBV24-1 and TRBJ2-3; 11 bases fit TRBD2. This CDR3 is 16 amino acids long. V shed 3 bases and J 6 bases; nucleotides not matched to a gene: 7. Germline lookup yields CDR1 KGHDR and CDR2 SFDVKD.

The V call is TRBV28, the J call TRBJ2-7; 12 nucleotides match TRBD2. V was clipped by 3 bases and J by 3 bases; unmatched bases: 9. The CDR3 length is 17 residues. CDR1 MDHEN and CDR2 SYDVKM come from the germline V gene. The CDR3 here is CASSLWGMTSGGYEQYF. The CDR3 DNA reads as TGTGCCAGCAGTTTGTGGGGGATGACTAGCGGGGGCTACGAGCAGTACTTC.

Of note for this clonotype: The junction differs from germline at one of its ends, possibly a read error. The V gene is TRBV5-1, the J gene TRBJ2-3, with D possibly being TRBD2 (5 bases). CDR3 length: 14 amino acids. Germline CDR1 and CDR2: SGHRS and YFSETQ. The CDR3, as DNA: TGTGCCAGCAGCTTATCTAGCCGCACAGATACGCAGTATTTT. Its protein product is CASSLSSRTDTQYF.

This clonotype was picked up one time. One end of the junction fails to match germline, which may point to a read error. V usage is TRBV18 and J usage is TRBJ2-2; no definite D call. Germline CDR1 KGHSH, CDR2 LQKENI. CDR3 size: 16 residues. The CDR3 DNA reads TGTGCCAGTTCACCTGTAACCCTACACTCCACCGGGGAGCTGTTTTTT. As protein: CASSPVTLHSTGELFF.